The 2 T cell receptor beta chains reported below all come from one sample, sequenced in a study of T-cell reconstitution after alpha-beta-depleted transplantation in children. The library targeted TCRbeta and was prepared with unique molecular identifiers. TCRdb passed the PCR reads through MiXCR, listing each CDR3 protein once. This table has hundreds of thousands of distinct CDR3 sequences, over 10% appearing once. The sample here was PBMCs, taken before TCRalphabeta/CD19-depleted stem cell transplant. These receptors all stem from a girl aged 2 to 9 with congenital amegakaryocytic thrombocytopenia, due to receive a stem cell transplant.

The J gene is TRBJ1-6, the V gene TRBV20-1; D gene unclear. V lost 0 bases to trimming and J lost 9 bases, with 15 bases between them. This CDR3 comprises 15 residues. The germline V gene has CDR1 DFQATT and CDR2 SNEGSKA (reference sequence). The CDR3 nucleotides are TGCAGTGCTAGAGAAGGGCAGTATCGAGGTTCACCCCTCCACTTT. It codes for CSAREGQYRGSPLHF.

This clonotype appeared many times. The DNA for the CDR3 is TGTGCCAGCAGTTACTCCTACGTAGCGGGACAACTCGAGCAGTACTTC. The encoded protein is CASSYSYVAGQLEQYF. The gene calls are TRBV6-5 and TRBJ2-7; 8 bases match TRBD2. V lost 0 bases, J lost 6 bases, and 10 bases stayed unmatched. The CDR3 spans 16 residues. The germline CDR1 and CDR2 sequences are MNHEY and SVGAGI.